These 14 T cell receptor beta chains were sequenced from one sample in a study of CD8 T cells in ankylosing spondylitis. Using its own MiXCR run on the 5' RACE reads, TCRdb lists one record per CDR3 protein. The sample carries around 120,000 distinct CDR3 sequences, roughly an eighth recorded once. The source material was blood, either unsorted or a sorted T cell fraction (not recorded which). The receptor set was obtained from a female donor with ankylosing spondylitis or in good health (not recorded which).

About this clonotype itself: A read error may explain this, as a much larger clone is one base away. Since the CDR3 does not end with the conserved phenylalanine or tryptophan, this likely comes from a read error. The rearrangement joins TRBV20-1 to TRBJ1-5; D not resolved. Trimming took 5 bases from V and 2 from J, leaving 10 bases between them. CDR1 is DFQATT and CDR2 is SNEGSKA in the germline V gene (reference sequence). The CDR3 has 13 residues. Here the CDR3 DNA reads TGCAGTGCTCCCGAGGGCGGCAATCAGCCCCAGCATCTT. This codes for CSAPEGGNQPQHL.

The chain employs TRBV21-1 and TRBJ1-2. TRBV21-1 is described as a pseudogene. This CDR3 is 13 amino acids long. Here the CDR3 DNA reads TGTGCCAGCAGACCGGACGGAAACTATGGCTACACCTTC. Translation: CASRPDGNYGYTF.

The sample holds a few counts of this clonotype. This chain uses TRBV5-1 with TRBJ2-7; tentatively, D is TRBD2 (6 bases). CDR1 and CDR2 from the germline V gene are SGHRS and YFSETQ. This CDR3 region has 14 residues. The V and J ends lost 4 bases and 1 base respectively, with 12 bases between them. The CDR3: CASSDTGGSYEQYF. The CDR3 nucleotides are TGCGCCAGCAGCGATACCGGGGGTTCCTACGAGCAGTACTTC.

A word on this clonotype: At one end the junction does not follow the germline gene, possibly because of a read error. The CDR3 DNA reads as TGTGCCAGCAACTTAAGGGACCCTAATGAAAAACTGTTTTTT. Amino acid sequence: CASNLRDPNEKLFF. V usage is TRBV7-2 and J usage is TRBJ1-4; D perhaps matches TRBD1 (5 bases). The CDR3 consists of 14 residues. Germline lookup yields CDR1 SGHTA and CDR2 FQGNSA. Full variable domain (rest looked up from reference TRBV7-2 and TRBJ1-4): GAGVSQSPSNKVTEKGKDVELRCDPISGHTALYWYRQSLGQGLEFLIYFQGNSAPDKSGLPSDRFSAERTGGSVSTLTIQRTQQEDSAVYLCASNLRDPNEKLFFGSGTQLSVL.

This clonotype has a count of ten or more. The chain joins TRBV28 to TRBJ2-5; 8 bases align to TRBD1. V lost 7 bases to trimming and J lost 5 bases; unmatched junction nucleotides: 9. Germline values: CDR1 MDHEN, CDR2 SYDVKM. The CDR3 runs 14 residues. The CDR3 spells CASTRTGIWETQYF. CDR3 nucleotides: TGTGCCAGCACGAGGACAGGGATTTGGGAGACCCAGTACTTC.

In its sample, this clonotype was seen a few times. The junction departs from the called germline gene at one end, perhaps through a read error. The CDR3 reads CANSPDRINEKLFF. CDR3 coding DNA: TGTGCCAACAGTCCGGACAGGATTAATGAAAAACTGTTTTTT. The rearrangement links TRBV2 to TRBJ1-4, with 7 bases identical to TRBD1. Per germline, CDR1 SNHLY and CDR2 FYNNEI. The CDR3 spans 14 residues.

Many counts were recorded for this clonotype. The chain couples TRBV7-2 to TRBJ2-7; no firm D call. CDR1 is SGHTA and CDR2 is FQGNSA in the germline V gene. The V and J ends lost 5 bases and 3 bases respectively, with 14 bases between them. This CDR3 region has 14 residues. CDR3 region: CASSQSQGNYEQYF. Written as DNA, the CDR3 is TGTGCCAGCAGCCAGTCACAAGGTAACTACGAGCAGTACTTC.

This clonotype was detected ten times or more. V usage is TRBV20-1 and J usage is TRBJ2-5; 10 positions agree with TRBD2. Germline CDR1 is DFQATT and CDR2 is SNEGSKA (reference sequence). CDR3 length: 16 residues. V was pared by 2 bases and J by 2 bases, with 8 bases of the junction left unmatched. The CDR3 nucleotides are TGCAGTGCTAGAAGGTTTCTAGCGGGGGCACAAGAGACCCAGTACTTC. Its translation is CSARRFLAGAQETQYF.

Turning to this clonotype: A clone one base away is much larger, so this may be a read error. The V and J genes are TRBV7-2 and TRBJ1-5; D gene uncertain. The CDR3 totals 12 residues. Germline lookup yields CDR1 SGHTA and CDR2 FQGNSA. CDR3 region: CASSQRDQPHHF. The CDR3 DNA sequence: TGTGCCAGCAGCCAGAGGGATCAGCCCCATCATTTT.

In its sample, this clonotype was seen many times. The genes are TRBV7-2 and TRBJ2-3; D is unresolved. Trimming cost V 5 bases and J 5 bases, with 11 bases left between them. CDR1 is SGHTA and CDR2 is FQGNSA in the germline V gene. The CDR3 loop spans 13 amino acids. As DNA, the CDR3 is TGTGCCAGCAGCGACCCCCTTAGAGATACGCAGTATTTT. As protein: CASSDPLRDTQYF.

There are many counts of this clonotype. V is TRBV6-1 and J is TRBJ2-1, with D possibly called TRBD1 or TRBD2 (6 bases each). There are 16 residues in the CDR3. V dropped 7 bases and J dropped 2 bases, with 18 bases sitting between them. Per the germline V gene, CDR1 is MNHNS and CDR2 is SASEGT. The CDR3 DNA sequence: TGTGCCAGCACCACAACCCCCGGGGGCACCTACAATGAGCAGTTCTTC. Translating it yields CASTTTPGGTYNEQFF.

This clonotype was counted at least ten times. The rearrangement uses TRBV6-1 and TRBJ2-1, with D unclear. This CDR3 has 11 amino acids. Germline loops: CDR1 MNHNS, CDR2 SASEGT. The germline V and J ends were trimmed by 7 bases and 8 bases, with 9 bases remaining between them. The CDR3 loop reads CASIFDHEQFF. For the CDR3, the DNA is TGTGCCAGCATTTTTGATCATGAGCAGTTCTTC.

At least ten counts were recorded for this clonotype. The chain couples TRBV12-3 or TRBV12-4 to TRBJ2-3, with D tentatively TRBD1 (5 bases). The CDR3 has 14 residues. The V end lost 7 bases, the J end lost 4 bases, and 15 bases lay between the germline ends. This CDR3 is CASKDTNRPDTQYF. The CDR3 DNA reads TGTGCCAGCAAGGACACAAACCGACCAGATACGCAGTATTTT.

This clonotype was counted many times. The genes are TRBV20-1 and TRBJ2-1; 9 bases line up with TRBD2. Germline V gene sequence: CDR1 DFQATT, CDR2 SNEGSKA (reference sequence). V shed 1 base and J 1 base; nucleotides not matched to a gene: 5. The CDR3 extends over 16 amino acids. For the CDR3, the DNA is TGCAGTGCTAGAGTCTCTAGCGGGGAATCCTACAATGAGCAGTTCTTC. Its translation is CSARVSSGESYNEQFF.